This paragraph reports one TCR beta chain. Its antigen is unknown. This sample was taken from a study of cytomegalovirus exposure and HLA in healthy donors. The study ran its PCR with 60 Vbeta and 13 Jbeta primers. Method: immunoSEQ multiplex PCR; TCRdb's copy keeps in-frame clones and lacks some. In the table there are over 150,000 clones, roughly 89% of which are singletons. Study-level points and caveats: Later on, an analysis showed TCR association rates differing by HLA locus, with DRB1 the most and HLA-C the fewest. Most sequenced TCRs were rare (though some public TCRs occurred in many donors).

The germline CDR1 and CDR2 sequences are SEHNR and FQNEAQ (reference sequence). V lost 7 bases to trimming and J lost 4 bases, with 22 bases between them. CDR3 size: 17 residues. Input material: PBMCs. The TCR originated in a woman aged 30 to 39 in good health and CMV-seronegative. The chain is built from TRBV7-9 and TRBJ2-2; possibly TRBD2 for D (5 bases). This CDR3 is CASTRGKAVLSTGELFF. The CDR3 bases are TGTGCCAGCACCCGAGGGAAGGCGGTACTATCCACCGGGGAGCTGTTTTTT.